A single sample is the source of the 28 T cell receptor beta chains below, sequenced in a study of blood T cells in healthy people across ages. A second PCR of roughly 7 to 11 cycles used a sample-barcoded 5' primer and a J-beta primer mix. TCRdb independently ran MiXCR on the 5' RACE reads; one entry per CDR3 protein. The sample has 700,000 to 950,000 distinct CDR3 sequences; approximately 43% are singletons. Material: blood. The receptor source for this set is a woman aged 55-69 years in good health.

In this sample, this clonotype turned up many times. The V and J genes are TRBV20-1 and TRBJ2-1; 8 nucleotides match TRBD2. CDR3 length equals 17 residues. CDR1 and CDR2 from the germline V gene are DFQATT and SNEGSKA (reference sequence). This chain's CDR3 is CTHWWEGLACSYNEQFF. In DNA, the CDR3 is TGCACCCATTGGTGGGAAGGACTAGCCTGCTCCTACAATGAGCAGTTCTTC.

The V call is TRBV25-1, the J call TRBJ2-5, with a possible D match to TRBD2 (7 bases). The J call may be mistaken, given a closer DNA end match to TRBJ2-7. Looked up from germline, CDR1 is MGHDK and CDR2 is SYGVNS. The CDR3 spans 15 residues. The CDR3 coding sequence is TGTGCCAGCAGTGATGGAGGGGGGGCGAAGGTCGAGCAGTACTTC. It is translated as CASSDGGGAKVEQYF.

The table lists this clonotype with a few counts. The chain combines TRBV7-6 with TRBJ1-4; 7 bases map to TRBD1. Trimming removed 6 bases from V and 3 bases from J; junction bases left unmatched: 7. The CDR3 is made up of 15 amino acids. Germline loops: CDR1 SGHVS, CDR2 FNYEAQ. The CDR3 bases are TGTGCCAGCAGATTTCGACAGGGCCCTAATGAAAAACTGTTTTTT. It specifies CASRFRQGPNEKLFF.

This clonotype was recorded many times. V gene TRBV4-3 combines with J gene TRBJ1-4; D gene ambiguous. With 0 bases removed from V and 0 bases from J, the gap between germline ends came to 17 bases. This CDR3 region has 19 residues. In germline, CDR1 is LGHNA, CDR2 YSLEER. The CDR3 coding sequence is TGCGCCAGCAGCCAAGATGAAATCCCGGGGAACCCAACTAATGAAAAACTGTTTTTT. Translating gives CASSQDEIPGNPTNEKLFF.

The V call is TRBV20-1, the J call TRBJ2-5; TRBD2 is a possible D gene (7 bases). The germline V gene has CDR1 DFQATT and CDR2 SNEGSKA (reference sequence). The length of the CDR3 is 15 residues. Deletions cut 0 bases from V and 1 base from J, with 12 bases between. The CDR3 protein is CSARDGRGRQETQYF. The CDR3 DNA reads TGCAGTGCTAGAGATGGGCGGGGGCGCCAAGAGACCCAGTACTTC.

Only a few counts were recorded for this clonotype. The rearrangement links TRBV10-3 to TRBJ2-4, with D possibly TRBD2 on 6 matching bases. The CDR3 extends over 18 amino acids. Germline V gene data show CDR1 as ENHRY and CDR2 as SYGVKD. V dropped 0 bases and J dropped 3 bases, with 18 bases sitting between them. The DNA for the CDR3 is TGTGCCATCAGTGAGTCGAATCGTCCGGGACTTTACAAAAACATTCAGTACTTC. The encoded protein is CAISESNRPGLYKNIQYF.

The rearrangement joins TRBV29-1 to TRBJ2-2; possibly TRBD1 for D (5 bases). Looked up from germline, CDR1 is SQVTM and CDR2 is ANQGSEA. This CDR3 has 14 residues. Trimming took 4 bases from V and 0 from J, leaving 9 bases between them. CDR3 amino acids: CSVGRETNTGELFF. The CDR3 region has the DNA TGCAGCGTTGGCAGGGAAACGAACACCGGGGAGCTGTTTTTT.

For this clonotype: The junction differs from germline at one of its ends, possibly a read error. The chain carries TRBV7-9 and TRBJ2-5; maybe TRBD2 (5 bases). The CDR3 length is 16 residues. CDR1 SEHNR and CDR2 FQNEAQ come from the germline V gene (reference sequence). This CDR3 is CASSRGNPTLQGTQYF. Here the CDR3 DNA reads TGTGCCAGCAGCCGGGGAAATCCAACCCTCCAAGGGACCCAGTACTTC. The variable domain in full, with the rest retrieved from reference TRBV7-9 and TRBJ2-5, is DTGVSQNPRHKITKRGQNVTFRCDPISEHNRLYWYRQTLGQGPEFLTYFQNEAQLEKSRLLSDRFSAERPKGSFSTLEIQRTEQGDSAMYLCASSRGNPTLQGTQYFGPGTRLLVL.

This clonotype was picked up many times. This chain connects TRBV29-1 to TRBJ2-3; TRBD2 agrees at 13 bases. The trim removed 7 bases at V and 5 bases at J, leaving 6 bases unmatched. Per the germline V gene, CDR1 is SQVTM and CDR2 is ANQGSEA. This CDR3 spans 14 amino acids. The CDR3 region is CSAGLAGVGDTQYF. The CDR3 DNA sequence: TGCAGCGCCGGACTAGCGGGGGTTGGAGATACGCAGTATTTT.

The V and J genes are TRBV6-2 or TRBV6-3 and TRBJ2-1, with 8 bases aligning to TRBD2. The J segment lost 8 bases and the V segment lost 10 bases, leaving 13 bases of the junction unmatched. This CDR3 has 14 amino acids. CDR1 MNHEY and CDR2 SVGEGT come from the germline V gene. The CDR3 region is CAIKWTSTHDEQFF. The CDR3 DNA reads TGTGCCATTAAGTGGACTAGCACTCACGATGAGCAGTTCTTC.

The CDR3 protein is CSVVRDNSYEQYF. CDR3 DNA sequence: TGCAGCGTTGTTCGGGACAACTCCTACGAGCAGTACTTC. The rearrangement uses TRBV29-1 and TRBJ2-7; tentatively, D is TRBD1 (6 bases). Germline CDR1 SQVTM, CDR2 ANQGSEA. Trimming cost V 4 bases and J 0 bases, with 10 bases left between them. This CDR3 contains 13 residues.

The chain uses TRBV5-1 and TRBJ2-3; D may be TRBD1 (5 bases). Germline V gene lookup returns CDR1 SGHRS and CDR2 YFSETQ. Trimming stripped 3 bases from V and 3 bases from J, with 8 bases between. The CDR3 loop spans 13 amino acids. The CDR3 nucleotides read TGCGCCAGCAGCTCAGGGATGACAGATACGCAGTATTTT. Its translation is CASSSGMTDTQYF.

The CDR3 protein is CASSVGLAGGPSSEQFF. Written as DNA, the CDR3 is TGTGCCAGCAGCGTCGGTTTAGCGGGGGGGCCGTCAAGTGAGCAGTTCTTC. This chain uses TRBV9 with TRBJ2-1; 11 bases align to TRBD2. This CDR3 contains 17 residues. With 2 bases clipped from V and 9 bases from J, the junction kept 13 bases outside the gene matches. The V gene's germline CDR1 is SGDLS and CDR2 YYNGEE. The whole variable domain, filled in from reference TRBV9 and TRBJ2-1, reads DSGVTQTPKHLITATGQRVTLRCSPRSGDLSVYWYQQSLDQGLQFLIQYYNGEERAKGNILERFSAQQFPDLHSELNLSSLELGDSALYFCASSVGLAGGPSSEQFFGPGTRLTVL.

The rearrangement uses TRBV7-2 and TRBJ2-7, with 9 bases fitting TRBD1. The germline V gene encodes CDR1 SGHTA and CDR2 FQGNSA. With V trimmed by 4 bases and J by 6 bases, 4 bases remained unmatched. This CDR3 has 13 residues. DNA for the CDR3: TGTGCCAGCAGCTCTTACAGGGGGCGCGAGCAGTACTTC. This encodes CASSSYRGREQYF.

Remarks on this clonotype: It may be a read error: a sequence one base away is much more abundant. CDR3 in amino acids: CSGEGSSTDTQYF. The CDR3, as DNA: TGCAGCGGTGAAGGTTCGTCCACAGATACGCAGTATTTT. The rearrangement links TRBV29-1 to TRBJ2-3, with D unresolved. CDR1 SQVTM and CDR2 ANQGSEA come from the germline V gene. The CDR3 loop spans 13 amino acids.

The chain couples TRBV5-1 to TRBJ2-1; the D gene is possibly TRBD1 (5 bases). Trimming took off 4 bases at V and 0 bases at J, with 14 bases between the two ends. CDR1 SGHRS and CDR2 YFSETQ come from the germline V gene. CDR3 length: 16 residues. The CDR3 region has the DNA TGCGCCAGCAGCCTGGGGCTTCTTAGCTCCTACAATGAGCAGTTCTTC. This translates into CASSLGLLSSYNEQFF.

This clonotype was recorded at least ten times. The chain has TRBV12-3 or TRBV12-4 and TRBJ2-7; possibly TRBD2 for D (6 bases). The CDR3 runs to 13 residues. Trimming left V 1 base short and J 4 bases short, with 8 bases between. CDR3 sequence (DNA): TGTGCCAGCAGTTTAGAGGGGAGGTACGAGCAGTACTTC. Protein: CASSLEGRYEQYF.

This clonotype was picked up one time. CDR3: CASSEATGNYGYTF. The CDR3 DNA follows: TGTGCCAGCAGTGAAGCGACGGGTAACTATGGCTACACCTTC. The V gene is TRBV6-1, the J gene TRBJ1-2; D ambiguous. The CDR3 covers 14 residues. Germline CDR1 reads MNHNS; CDR2 reads SASEGT. The ends were cut back, 0 bases at V and 1 base at J, with 6 bases in the middle.

As to this clonotype: A much larger clonotype is one base distant, so this may be a read error. The chain links TRBV25-1 to TRBJ2-3; perhaps TRBD2 as D (7 bases). Trimming removed 0 bases at V and 2 bases at J, with 12 bases between. This CDR3 has 16 residues. Germline assignment: CDR1 MGHDK and CDR2 SYGVNS. The CDR3 loop is CASSEYAGAFTDTQYF. The CDR3 bases are TGTGCCAGCAGTGAATACGCGGGGGCCTTCACAGATACGCAGTATTTT.

The chain couples TRBV7-9 to TRBJ2-5, with TRBD1 identical over 7 bases. The V gene's germline CDR1 is SEHNR and CDR2 FQNEAQ (reference sequence). V trimming: 5 bases; J trimming: 3 bases; junction bases outside the gene matches: 9. The CDR3 extends over 15 amino acids. CDR3 sequence: CASSQPLDREETQYF. In DNA form, the CDR3 reads TGTGCCAGCAGCCAACCCCTTGACAGGGAAGAGACCCAGTACTTC.

This chain connects TRBV14 to TRBJ2-4; 11 positions match TRBD2. The J call may be faulty, since TRBJ2-7 better matches the DNA end. Germline V gene lookup returns CDR1 SGHDN and CDR2 FVKESK. This CDR3 has 14 amino acids. CDR3 bases: TGTGCCAGCAGCGACGGACTAGCGGGTTACGAGCAGTACTTC. The encoded protein is CASSDGLAGYEQYF.

This rearrangement joins TRBV10-3 to TRBJ2-3; D not resolved. The CDR3 covers 15 residues. Looked up from germline, CDR1 is ENHRY and CDR2 is SYGVKD. Deletions cut 3 bases from V and 1 base from J, with 11 bases between. CDR3 DNA: TGTGCCATCAGTGATGCGCCAGCCCGCACAGATACGCAGTATTTT. This encodes CAISDAPARTDTQYF.

This clonotype was detected a few times. The chain employs TRBV9 and TRBJ2-1; 7 nucleotides agree with TRBD2. The CDR3 has 14 amino acids. Trimming cost V 0 bases and J 7 bases; bases outside gene matches: 4. Germline V lookup: CDR1 SGDLS, CDR2 YYNGEE. CDR3 loop: CASSVEGGSNEQFF. The CDR3 bases are TGTGCCAGCAGCGTAGAGGGCGGGAGTAATGAGCAGTTCTTC.

This CDR3 is CASRQGPNQPQHF. CDR3 DNA: TGTGCCAGCAGACAGGGCCCCAATCAGCCCCAGCATTTT. The rearrangement joins TRBV6-5 to TRBJ1-5, with a weak D call TRBD1 (6 bases). The V gene lost 6 bases and the J gene lost 3 bases, with 9 bases spanning the gap. CDR1 and CDR2 (germline): MNHEY, SVGAGI. CDR3 length: 13 amino acids.

The sample holds a few counts of this clonotype. The CDR3 is CATRSYEAFF. CDR3 in DNA: TGTGCCACGAGGAGTTATGAAGCTTTCTTT. The chain has TRBV12-3 or TRBV12-4 and TRBJ1-1; D call uncertain. The CDR3 loop spans 10 amino acids. Trimming left V 10 bases short and J 7 bases short, with 10 bases between.

This clonotype was recorded at least ten times. J is TRBJ2-1 and V is TRBV9, with TRBD2 identical over 13 bases. The germline V gene encodes CDR1 SGDLS and CDR2 YYNGEE. This CDR3 has 18 amino acids. V was pared by 4 bases and J by 5 bases, with 12 bases of the junction left unmatched. The CDR3 coding sequence is TGTGCCAGCAGCAGCAACCCTAGGGGGACTAGCGGGGACAATGAGCAGTTCTTC. It is translated as CASSSNPRGTSGDNEQFF. The full variable domain, rest sourced from reference TRBV9 and TRBJ2-1, is DSGVTQTPKHLITATGQRVTLRCSPRSGDLSVYWYQQSLDQGLQFLIQYYNGEERAKGNILERFSAQQFPDLHSELNLSSLELGDSALYFCASSSNPRGTSGDNEQFFGPGTRLTVL.

This clonotype was detected only a few times. The rearrangement joins TRBV3-1 to TRBJ2-7; possibly TRBD1 or TRBD2 for D (5 bases each). CDR1 and CDR2 (germline): LGHDT, YNNKEL (reference sequence). The CDR3 extends over 16 amino acids. Trimming shortened V by 3 bases and J by 2 bases, and 17 bases separated the two germline ends. The CDR3: CASSHNSGATTYEQYF. Written as DNA, the CDR3 is TGTGCCAGCAGCCATAATTCCGGGGCGACCACCTACGAGCAGTACTTC.

In its sample, this clonotype was seen a few times. J is TRBJ2-7 and V is TRBV21-1; the table's D gene call, TRBD1, was not cross checked with the DNA. TRBV21-1 is noted as a pseudogene. The length of the CDR3 is 13 residues. The CDR3 bases are TGTGCCAGCAGTCCCGGGAGGCTCTACGAGCAGTACTTC. It encodes CASSPGRLYEQYF.